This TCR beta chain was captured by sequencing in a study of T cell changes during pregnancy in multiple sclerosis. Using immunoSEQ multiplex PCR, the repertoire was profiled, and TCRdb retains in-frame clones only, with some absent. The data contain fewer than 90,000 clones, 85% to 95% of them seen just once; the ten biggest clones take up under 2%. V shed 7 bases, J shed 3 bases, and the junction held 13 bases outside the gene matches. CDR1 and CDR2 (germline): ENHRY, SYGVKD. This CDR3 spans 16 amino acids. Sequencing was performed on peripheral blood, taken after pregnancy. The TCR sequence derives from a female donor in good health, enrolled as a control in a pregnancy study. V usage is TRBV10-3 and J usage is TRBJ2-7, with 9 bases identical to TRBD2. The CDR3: CAITPTAGGSYYEQYF. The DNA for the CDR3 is TGTGCCATCACCCCAACGGCGGGAGGGTCTTACTACGAGCAGTACTTC.